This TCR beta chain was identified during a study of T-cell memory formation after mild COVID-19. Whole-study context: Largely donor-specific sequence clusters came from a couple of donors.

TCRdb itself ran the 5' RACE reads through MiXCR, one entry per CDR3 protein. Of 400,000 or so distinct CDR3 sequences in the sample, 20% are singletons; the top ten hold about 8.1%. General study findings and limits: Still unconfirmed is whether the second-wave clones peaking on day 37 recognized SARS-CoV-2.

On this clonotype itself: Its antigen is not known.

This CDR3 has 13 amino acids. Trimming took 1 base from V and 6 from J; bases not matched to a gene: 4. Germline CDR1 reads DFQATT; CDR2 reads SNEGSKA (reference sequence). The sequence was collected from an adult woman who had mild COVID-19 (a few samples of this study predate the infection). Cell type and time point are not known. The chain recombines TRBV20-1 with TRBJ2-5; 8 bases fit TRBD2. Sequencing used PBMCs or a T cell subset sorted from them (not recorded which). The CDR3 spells CSARGAGEKTQYF. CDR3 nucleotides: TGCAGTGCTAGAGGAGCGGGAGAGAAGACCCAGTACTTC.